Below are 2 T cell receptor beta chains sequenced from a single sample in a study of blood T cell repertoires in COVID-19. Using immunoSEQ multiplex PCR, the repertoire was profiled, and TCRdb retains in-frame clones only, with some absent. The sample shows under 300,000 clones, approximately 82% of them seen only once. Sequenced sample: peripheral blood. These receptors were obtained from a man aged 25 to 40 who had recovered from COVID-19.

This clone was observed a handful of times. CDR3 DNA: TGCGCCAGCAGCCGACGAATAGCAGGGGGCAACACTGAAGCTTTCTTT. Translation: CASSRRIAGGNTEAFF. The gene calls are TRBV4-1 and TRBJ1-1; 8 bases map to TRBD1. The junction had 9 bases not matched to a gene; V was cut back by 4 bases and J by 2 bases. Germline assignment: CDR1 MGHRA and CDR2 YSYEKL. CDR3 length: 16 amino acids.

In DNA, the CDR3 is TGTGCCAGCAGTTCCCAGGGGGTATCTGAAAAACTGTTTTTT. It translates to CASSSQGVSEKLFF. The chain links TRBV2 to TRBJ1-4; 7 bases match TRBD1. Germline V gene data show CDR1 as SNHLY and CDR2 as FYNNEI. The CDR3 runs to 14 residues. J lost 7 bases, V lost 5 bases, and 7 bases had no gene match.